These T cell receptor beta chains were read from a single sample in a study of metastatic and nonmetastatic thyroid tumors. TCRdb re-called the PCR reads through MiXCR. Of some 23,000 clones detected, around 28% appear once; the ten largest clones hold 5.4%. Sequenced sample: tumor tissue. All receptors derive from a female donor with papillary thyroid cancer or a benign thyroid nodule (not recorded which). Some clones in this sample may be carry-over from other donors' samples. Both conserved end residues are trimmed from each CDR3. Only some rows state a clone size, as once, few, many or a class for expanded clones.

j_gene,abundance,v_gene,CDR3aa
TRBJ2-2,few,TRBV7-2,ASSASGGATGELF
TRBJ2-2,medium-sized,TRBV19,ASSMRLAVTGELF
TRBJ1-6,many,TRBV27,ASSDSDRGYSPLH
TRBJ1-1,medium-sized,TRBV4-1,ASQRIGMNTEAF
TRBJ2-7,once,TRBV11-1,ASSLTSGTLLYEQY
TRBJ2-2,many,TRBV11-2,ASSPGLAGGLTGELF
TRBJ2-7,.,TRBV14,ASSGGGSGRGEQY
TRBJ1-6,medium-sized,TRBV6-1,ATRSGGPNSPLH
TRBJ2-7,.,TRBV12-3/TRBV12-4,ASSPFGNEQY
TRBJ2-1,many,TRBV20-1,SARLAVNNEQF
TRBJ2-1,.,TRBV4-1,ASSQGTSGASSSYNDQF
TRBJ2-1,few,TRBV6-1,ASSLMGTSGNEQF
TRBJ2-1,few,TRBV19,ASSIPGLRIDEQF
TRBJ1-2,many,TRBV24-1,ATSEPGTGDYGYT
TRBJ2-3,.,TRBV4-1,ASSQQSTSNTQY
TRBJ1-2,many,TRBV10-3,AISPGFVPYGYT
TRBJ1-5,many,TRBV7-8,ASSLGSQVNQPQH
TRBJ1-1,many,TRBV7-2,ASSLGGQGLSAF
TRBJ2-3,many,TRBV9,ASSVVGLGADTQY
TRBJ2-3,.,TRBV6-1,ASSRLTSGGRTDTQY
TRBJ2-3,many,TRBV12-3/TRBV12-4,ASTPRGGAVDTQY
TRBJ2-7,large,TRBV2,ASLSGGAMGEQY
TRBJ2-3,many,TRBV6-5,ASSYSEGPDTQY
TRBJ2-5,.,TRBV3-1,ASIQDQQGFGETQY
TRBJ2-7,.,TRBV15,ATSRGDRAAYQY
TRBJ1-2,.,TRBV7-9,ASSLGHRTHGYT
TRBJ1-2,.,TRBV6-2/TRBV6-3,ASSYSGQNNYGYN
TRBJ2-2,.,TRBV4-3,ASSQEVSFELF
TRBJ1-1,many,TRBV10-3,AISEGATNTEAF
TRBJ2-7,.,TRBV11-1,ASIPGTLRSYEQY
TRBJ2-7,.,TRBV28,ASEGAPRTGSSYEQY
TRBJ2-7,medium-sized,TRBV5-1,ASSFRQTSSYEQY
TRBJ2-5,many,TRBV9,ASSVAQEALETQY
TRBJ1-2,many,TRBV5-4,ASSLNRGGNYGYT
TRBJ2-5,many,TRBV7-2,ASSLSSETQY
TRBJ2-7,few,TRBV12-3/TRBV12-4,ASSLLDRVTHEQH
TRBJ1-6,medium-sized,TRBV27,ASSLSRDRGRSPLH
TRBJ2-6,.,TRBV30,AWSYVWGWGANVLT
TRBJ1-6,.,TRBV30,AWRDSFLRSYNSPLH
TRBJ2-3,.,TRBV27,ASRAMVGEVTDMQY
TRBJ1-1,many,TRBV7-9,ASSLPGGGSF
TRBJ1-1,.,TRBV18,ASSPLPTGSDTEAF
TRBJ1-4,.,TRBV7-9,ASSLGSANEKLF
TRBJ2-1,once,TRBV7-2,ARSLSRVANDQF
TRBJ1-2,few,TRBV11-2,ASSRGQGNYGGYT
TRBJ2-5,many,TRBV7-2,ASSSFGGWETQY